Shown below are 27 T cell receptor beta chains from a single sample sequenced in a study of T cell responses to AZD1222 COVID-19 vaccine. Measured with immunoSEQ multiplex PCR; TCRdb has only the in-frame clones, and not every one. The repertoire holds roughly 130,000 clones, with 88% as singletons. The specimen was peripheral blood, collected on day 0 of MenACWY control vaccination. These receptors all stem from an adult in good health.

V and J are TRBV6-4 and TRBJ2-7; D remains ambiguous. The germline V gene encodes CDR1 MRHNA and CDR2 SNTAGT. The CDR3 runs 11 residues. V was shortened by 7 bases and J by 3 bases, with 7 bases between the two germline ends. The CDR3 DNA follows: TGTGCCAGCACCCCAGGCTACGAGCAGTACTTC. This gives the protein CASTPGYEQYF.

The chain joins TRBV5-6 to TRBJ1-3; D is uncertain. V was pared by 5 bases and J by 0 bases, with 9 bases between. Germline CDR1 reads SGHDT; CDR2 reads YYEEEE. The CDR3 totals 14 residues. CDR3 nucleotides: TGTGCCAGCAGAGACGGTGGCTCTGGAAACACCATATATTTT. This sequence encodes CASRDGGSGNTIYF.

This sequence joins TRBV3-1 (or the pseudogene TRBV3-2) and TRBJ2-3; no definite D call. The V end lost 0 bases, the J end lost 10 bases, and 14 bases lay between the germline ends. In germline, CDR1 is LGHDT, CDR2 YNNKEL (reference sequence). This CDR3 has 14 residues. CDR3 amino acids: CASSQDLVHQAQYF. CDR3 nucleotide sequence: TGTGCCAGCAGCCAAGATCTTGTCCATCAGGCGCAGTATTTT.

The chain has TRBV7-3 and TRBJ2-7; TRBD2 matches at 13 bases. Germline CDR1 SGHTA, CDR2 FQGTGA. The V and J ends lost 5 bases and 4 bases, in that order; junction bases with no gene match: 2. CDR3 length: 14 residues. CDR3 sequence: CASSRTSGSYEQYF. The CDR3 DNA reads TGTGCCAGCAGCCGGACTAGCGGGAGTTACGAGCAGTACTTC.

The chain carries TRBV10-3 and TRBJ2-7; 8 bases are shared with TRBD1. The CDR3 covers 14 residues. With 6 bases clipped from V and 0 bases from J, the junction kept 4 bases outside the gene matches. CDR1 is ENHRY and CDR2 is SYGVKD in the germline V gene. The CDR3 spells CAIRGQASSYEQYF. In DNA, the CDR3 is TGTGCCATCAGGGGACAGGCGTCCTCCTACGAGCAGTACTTC.

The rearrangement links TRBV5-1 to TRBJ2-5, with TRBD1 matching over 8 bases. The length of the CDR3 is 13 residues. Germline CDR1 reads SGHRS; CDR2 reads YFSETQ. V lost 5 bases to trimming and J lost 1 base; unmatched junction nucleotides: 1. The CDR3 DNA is TGCGCCAGCAGGACAGGGGTCCAAGAGACCCAGTACTTC. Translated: CASRTGVQETQYF.

The chain's CDR3 is CASSPPGTGNTEAFF. The CDR3 DNA reads as TGTGCCAGCTCACCACCCGGGACAGGGAACACTGAAGCTTTCTTT. The chain carries TRBV18 and TRBJ1-1; 8 bases are a match to TRBD1. Looked up from germline, CDR1 is KGHSH and CDR2 is LQKENI. The V gene end was trimmed by 0 bases and the J gene end by 1 base; junction bases not matched to a gene: 1. The CDR3 covers 15 residues. Complete variable domain (other parts from reference TRBV18 and TRBJ1-1): NAGVMQNPRHLVRRRGQEARLRCSPMKGHSHVYWYRQLPEEGLKFMVYLQKENIIDESGMPKERFSAEFPKEGPSILRIQQVVRGDSAAYFCASSPPGTGNTEAFFGQGTRLTVV.

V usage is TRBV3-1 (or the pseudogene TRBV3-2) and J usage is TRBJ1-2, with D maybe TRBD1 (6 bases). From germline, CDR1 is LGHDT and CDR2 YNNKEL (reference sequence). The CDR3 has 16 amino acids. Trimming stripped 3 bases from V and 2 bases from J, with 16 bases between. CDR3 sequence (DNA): TGTGCCAGCAGCCAGGGGACAATCGGAGAAAACTATGGCTACACCTTC. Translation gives CASSQGTIGENYGYTF.

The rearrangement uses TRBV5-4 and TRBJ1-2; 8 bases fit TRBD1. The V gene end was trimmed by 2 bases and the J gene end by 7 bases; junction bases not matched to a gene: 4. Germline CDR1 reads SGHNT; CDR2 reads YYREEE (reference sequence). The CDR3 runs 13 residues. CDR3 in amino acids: CASSFAGGGGYTF. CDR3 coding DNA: TGTGCCAGCAGCTTTGCAGGGGGCGGTGGCTACACCTTC. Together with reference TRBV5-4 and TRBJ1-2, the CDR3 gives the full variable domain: ETGVTQSPTHLIKTRGQQVTLRCSSQSGHNTVSWYQQALGQGPQFIFQYYREEENGRGNFPPRFSGLQFPNYSSELNVNALELDDSALYLCASSFAGGGGYTFGSGTRLTVV.

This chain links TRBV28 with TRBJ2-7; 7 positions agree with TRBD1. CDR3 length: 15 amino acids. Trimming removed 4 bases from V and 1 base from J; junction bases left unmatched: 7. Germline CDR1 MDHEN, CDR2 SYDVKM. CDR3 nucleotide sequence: TGTGCCAGCAGTTCTCGCTGGGACAGATCCTACGAGCAGTACTTC. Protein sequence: CASSSRWDRSYEQYF. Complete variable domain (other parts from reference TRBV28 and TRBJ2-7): DVKVTQSSRYLVKRTGEKVFLECVQDMDHENMFWYRQDPGLGLRLIYFSYDVKMKEKGDIPEGYSVSREKKERFSLILESASTNQTSMYLCASSSRWDRSYEQYFGPGTRLTVT.

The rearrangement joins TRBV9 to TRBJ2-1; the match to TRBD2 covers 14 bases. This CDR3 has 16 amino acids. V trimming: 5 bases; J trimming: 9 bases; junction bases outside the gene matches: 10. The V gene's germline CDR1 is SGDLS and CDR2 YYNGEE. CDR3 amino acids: CASSRILGLAGVEQFF. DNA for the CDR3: TGTGCCAGCAGTCGTATCCTGGGACTAGCGGGAGTTGAGCAGTTCTTC.

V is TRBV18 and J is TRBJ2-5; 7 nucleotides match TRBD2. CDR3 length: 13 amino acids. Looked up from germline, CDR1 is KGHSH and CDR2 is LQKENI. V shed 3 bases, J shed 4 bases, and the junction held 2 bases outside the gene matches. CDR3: CASSPGLVETQYF. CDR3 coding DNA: TGTGCCAGCTCACCCGGACTAGTAGAGACCCAGTACTTC.

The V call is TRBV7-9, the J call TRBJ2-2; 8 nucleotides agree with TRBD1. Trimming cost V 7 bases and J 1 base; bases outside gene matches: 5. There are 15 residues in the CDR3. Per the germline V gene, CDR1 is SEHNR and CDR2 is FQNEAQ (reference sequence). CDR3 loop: CASTGQGGNTGELFF. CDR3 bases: TGTGCCAGCACCGGACAGGGAGGGAACACCGGGGAGCTGTTTTTT.

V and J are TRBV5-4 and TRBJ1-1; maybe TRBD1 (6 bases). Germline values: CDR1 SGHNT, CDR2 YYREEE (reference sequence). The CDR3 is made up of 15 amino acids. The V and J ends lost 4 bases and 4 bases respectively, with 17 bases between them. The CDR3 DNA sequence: TGTGCCAGCAGCGCGAGAACAGGGTTAAGCACTGAAGCTTTCTTT. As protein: CASSARTGLSTEAFF. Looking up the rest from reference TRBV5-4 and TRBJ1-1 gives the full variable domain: ETGVTQSPTHLIKTRGQQVTLRCSSQSGHNTVSWYQQALGQGPQFIFQYYREEENGRGNFPPRFSGLQFPNYSSELNVNALELDDSALYLCASSARTGLSTEAFFGQGTRLTVV.

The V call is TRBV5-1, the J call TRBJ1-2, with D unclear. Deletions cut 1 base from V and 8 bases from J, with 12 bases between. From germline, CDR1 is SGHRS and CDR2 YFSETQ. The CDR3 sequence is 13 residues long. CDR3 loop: CASSLQALGGYTF. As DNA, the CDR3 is TGCGCCAGCAGCTTGCAAGCTTTGGGGGGCTACACCTTC.

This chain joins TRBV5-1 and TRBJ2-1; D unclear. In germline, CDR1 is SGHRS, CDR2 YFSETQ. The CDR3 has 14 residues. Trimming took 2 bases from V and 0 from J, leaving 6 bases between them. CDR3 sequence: CASSFPSSYNEQFF. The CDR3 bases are TGCGCCAGCAGCTTTCCGAGCTCCTACAATGAGCAGTTCTTC.

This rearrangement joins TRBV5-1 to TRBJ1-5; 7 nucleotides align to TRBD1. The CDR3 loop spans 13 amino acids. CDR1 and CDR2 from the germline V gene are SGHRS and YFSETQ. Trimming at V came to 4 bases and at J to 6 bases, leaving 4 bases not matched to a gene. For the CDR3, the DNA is TGCGCCAGCAGCGTCGGGACAGCTCAGCCCCAGCATTTT. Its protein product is CASSVGTAQPQHF.

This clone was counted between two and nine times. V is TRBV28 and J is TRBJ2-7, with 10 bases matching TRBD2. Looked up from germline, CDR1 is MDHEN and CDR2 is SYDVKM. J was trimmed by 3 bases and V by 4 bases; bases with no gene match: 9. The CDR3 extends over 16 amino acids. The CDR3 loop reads CASSSPRTSGIYEQYF. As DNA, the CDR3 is TGTGCCAGCAGTTCCCCGAGGACTAGCGGAATCTACGAGCAGTACTTC.

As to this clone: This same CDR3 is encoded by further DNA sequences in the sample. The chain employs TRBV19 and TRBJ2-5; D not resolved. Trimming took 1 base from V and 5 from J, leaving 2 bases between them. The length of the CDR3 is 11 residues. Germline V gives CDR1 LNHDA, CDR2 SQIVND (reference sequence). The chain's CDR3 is CASSIAETQYF. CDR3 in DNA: TGTGCCAGTAGTATAGCCGAGACCCAGTACTTC.

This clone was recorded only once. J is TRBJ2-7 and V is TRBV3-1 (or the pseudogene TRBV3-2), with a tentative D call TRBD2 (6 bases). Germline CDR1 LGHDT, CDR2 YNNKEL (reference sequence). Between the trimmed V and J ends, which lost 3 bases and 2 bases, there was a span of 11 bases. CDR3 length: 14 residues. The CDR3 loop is CASSQGGLPYEQYF. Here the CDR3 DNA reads TGTGCCAGCAGCCAGGGGGGATTACCCTACGAGCAGTACTTC.

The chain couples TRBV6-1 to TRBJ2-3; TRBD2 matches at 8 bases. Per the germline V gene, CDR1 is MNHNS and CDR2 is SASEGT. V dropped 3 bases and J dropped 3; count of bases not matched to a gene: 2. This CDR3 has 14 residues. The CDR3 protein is CASSDGGRTDTQYF. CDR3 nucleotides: TGTGCCAGCAGTGACGGCGGGAGGACAGATACGCAGTATTTT.

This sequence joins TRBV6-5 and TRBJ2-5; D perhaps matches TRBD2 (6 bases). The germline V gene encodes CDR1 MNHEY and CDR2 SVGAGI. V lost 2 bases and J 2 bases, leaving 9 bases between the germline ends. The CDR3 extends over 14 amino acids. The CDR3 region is CASSYVAGQETQYF. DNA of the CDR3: TGTGCCAGCAGTTACGTGGCGGGACAAGAGACCCAGTACTTC.

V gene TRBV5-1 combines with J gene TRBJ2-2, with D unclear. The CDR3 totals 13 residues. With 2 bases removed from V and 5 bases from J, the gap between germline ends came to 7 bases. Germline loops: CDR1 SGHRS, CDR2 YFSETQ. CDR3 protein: CASSFWQTGELFF. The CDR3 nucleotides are TGCGCCAGCAGCTTCTGGCAAACCGGGGAGCTGTTTTTT.

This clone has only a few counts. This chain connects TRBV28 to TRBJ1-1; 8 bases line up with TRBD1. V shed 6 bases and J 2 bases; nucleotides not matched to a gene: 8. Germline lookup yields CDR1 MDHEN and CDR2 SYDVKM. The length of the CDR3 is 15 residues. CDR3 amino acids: CASSSLGQVNTEAFF. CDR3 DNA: TGTGCCAGCAGCTCCCTGGGACAGGTCAACACTGAAGCTTTCTTT. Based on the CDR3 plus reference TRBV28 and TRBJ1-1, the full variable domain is DVKVTQSSRYLVKRTGEKVFLECVQDMDHENMFWYRQDPGLGLRLIYFSYDVKMKEKGDIPEGYSVSREKKERFSLILESASTNQTSMYLCASSSLGQVNTEAFFGQGTRLTVV.

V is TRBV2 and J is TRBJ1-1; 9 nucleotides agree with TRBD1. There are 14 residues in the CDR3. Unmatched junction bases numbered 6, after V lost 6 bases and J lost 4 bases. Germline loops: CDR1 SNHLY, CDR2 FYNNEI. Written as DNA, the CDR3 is TGTGCCAGCAGCCGGGACAGGGACGCCACTGAAGCTTTCTTT. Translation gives CASSRDRDATEAFF.

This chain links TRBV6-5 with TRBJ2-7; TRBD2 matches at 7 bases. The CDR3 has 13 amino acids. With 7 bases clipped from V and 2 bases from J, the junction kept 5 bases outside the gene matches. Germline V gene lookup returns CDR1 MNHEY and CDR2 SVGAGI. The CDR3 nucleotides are TGTGCCAGCAAGGTGCGGGGGACCTACGAGCAGTACTTC. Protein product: CASKVRGTYEQYF.

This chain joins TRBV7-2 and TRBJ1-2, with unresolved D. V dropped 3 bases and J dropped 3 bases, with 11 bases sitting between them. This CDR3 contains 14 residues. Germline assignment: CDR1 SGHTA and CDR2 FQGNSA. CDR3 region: CASSFTRTDYGYTF. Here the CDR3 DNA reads TGTGCCAGCAGCTTCACACGGACGGACTATGGCTACACCTTC. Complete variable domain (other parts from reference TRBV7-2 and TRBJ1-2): GAGVSQSPSNKVTEKGKDVELRCDPISGHTALYWYRQSLGQGLEFLIYFQGNSAPDKSGLPSDRFSAERTGGSVSTLTIQRTQQEDSAVYLCASSFTRTDYGYTFGSGTRLTVV.